This T cell receptor beta chain originates from a study of neurological immune-mediated disorders. Template-switch 5'RACE cDNA synthesis added a 10-nucleotide unique molecular identifier. Over 190 million TCR-beta sequences from 15-18 subjects came out of each sequencing run. A single record per CDR3 protein comes from TCRdb applying MiXCR to the 5' RACE reads. Here the sample spans 60,000 to 90,000 distinct CDR3 sequences, approximately 10% being singletons. Germline assignment: CDR1 DFQATT and CDR2 SNEGSKA (reference sequence). Trimming cost V 7 bases and J 2 bases; bases outside gene matches: 11. The CDR3 covers 16 residues. This clonotype has ten or more counts. Its specificity is unknown. General study results and limits: Healthy controls had more TCR clonal expansion than multiple sclerosis, which showed the least, whereas HTLV-1-associated myelopathy showed the most.

Documented time point: longitudinal time-point 1 (baseline). Source material was 2 million unsorted PBMCs, stored at -80 °C in RNAlater. This rearrangement joins TRBV20-1 to TRBJ2-7; TRBD2 matches at 13 bases. Sequenced: PBMCs. The clonotype originates from a man aged 30 to 45 in good health. This chain's CDR3 is CSGKRTSGSEPYEQYF. The CDR3 coding sequence is TGCAGTGGGAAAAGGACTAGCGGGAGCGAACCCTACGAGCAGTACTTC.